Listed here are 25 T cell receptor beta chains from one sample, sequenced in a study of T cell responses to AZD1222 COVID-19 vaccine. The table came from immunoSEQ multiplex PCR; TCRdb's copy has only in-frame clones and leaves some out. The sample has roughly 130,000 clones; roughly 85% are singletons. The sequences come from peripheral blood, collected on day 0 of AZD1222 vaccination. These receptors all stem from an adult in good health.

V usage is TRBV5-1 and J usage is TRBJ2-7; 9 bases are a match to TRBD2. This CDR3 has 17 amino acids. Germline V gene lookup returns CDR1 SGHRS and CDR2 YFSETQ. V was clipped by 2 bases and J by 0 bases; unmatched bases: 9. The CDR3 sequence: CASSFNSVTSGSYEQYF. As DNA, the CDR3 is TGCGCCAGCAGCTTTAATTCTGTGACTAGCGGCTCCTACGAGCAGTACTTC.

The chain combines TRBV30 with TRBJ1-3; tentative D call: TRBD1 (5 bases). CDR3 length: 15 amino acids. Trimming shortened V by 0 bases and J by 4 bases, and 13 bases separated the two germline ends. CDR1 and CDR2 (germline): GTSNPN, SVGIG (reference sequence). The CDR3, as DNA: TGTGCCTGGAGTGTACTTAGGGGATTCGGAAACACCATATATTTT. The encoded protein is CAWSVLRGFGNTIYF. The whole variable domain, remainder taken from reference TRBV30 and TRBJ1-3, is SQTIHQWPATLVQPVGSPLSLECTVEGTSNPNLYWYRQAAGRGLQLLFYSVGIGQISSEVPQNLSASRPQDRQFILSSKKLLLSDSGFYLCAWSVLRGFGNTIYFGEGSWLTVV.

The chain employs TRBV7-9 and TRBJ1-1, with TRBD1 as a possible D gene (5 bases). The ends were cut back, 5 bases at V and 5 bases at J, with 12 bases in the middle. The CDR3 totals 13 residues. Germline CDR1 reads SEHNR; CDR2 reads FQNEAQ (reference sequence). The CDR3 here is CASSPPGGTEAFF. The CDR3, as DNA: TGTGCCAGCAGCCCACCCGGGGGAACTGAAGCTTTCTTT.

J is TRBJ2-7 and V is TRBV20-1; no reliable D call. This CDR3 comprises 11 residues. CDR1 and CDR2 from the germline V gene are DFQATT and SNEGSKA (reference sequence). Trimming pared 5 bases from V and 8 bases from J, leaving 13 bases between. DNA of the CDR3: TGCAGTGCTCCTGACGGGCTGAAGCAGTACTTC. It is translated as CSAPDGLKQYF.

The chain is built from TRBV6-1 and TRBJ1-1; D gene ambiguous. V was trimmed by 3 bases and J by 4 bases, leaving 15 bases between them. This CDR3 has 15 residues. The germline V gene encodes CDR1 MNHNS and CDR2 SASEGT. The chain's CDR3 is CASSEGFQRPTEAFF. The CDR3 DNA reads TGTGCCAGCAGTGAGGGCTTCCAACGCCCCACTGAAGCTTTCTTT.

This rearrangement joins TRBV11-2 to TRBJ2-3; TRBD2 matches 9 bases. Germline V gives CDR1 SGHAT, CDR2 FQNNGV. The length of the CDR3 is 16 residues. The ends lost 2 bases at V and 4 bases at J; junction bases unmatched: 7. The CDR3 sequence is CASSLSAGGPSDTQYF. The CDR3 nucleotides read TGTGCCAGCAGCTTAAGTGCGGGAGGGCCGTCAGATACGCAGTATTTT.

The chain couples TRBV5-1 to TRBJ2-3, with TRBD1 matching 11 bases. The CDR3 totals 15 residues. Germline CDR1 and CDR2: SGHRS and YFSETQ. Trimming at V came to 5 bases and at J to 9 bases, leaving 11 bases not matched to a gene. The CDR3, as DNA: TGCGCCAGCAGGCCCCCCGGGACAGGGGGAGAAACGCAGTATTTT. This sequence encodes CASRPPGTGGETQYF.

The J gene is TRBJ2-3, the V gene TRBV28, with 9 positions matching TRBD2. There are 16 residues in the CDR3. Germline CDR1 MDHEN, CDR2 SYDVKM. The V segment lost 2 bases and the J segment 2 bases; nucleotides outside the gene matches: 5. The CDR3 is CASSLGAGGLTDTQYF. CDR3 bases: TGTGCCAGCAGTTTAGGGGCGGGGGGGCTCACAGATACGCAGTATTTT.

This chain links TRBV10-3 with TRBJ1-6, with D possibly matching TRBD1 (5 bases). V lost 6 bases to trimming and J lost 4 bases, with 13 bases between them. This CDR3 is built from 15 residues. From germline, CDR1 is ENHRY and CDR2 SYGVKD. For the CDR3, the DNA is TGTGCCATCAGCCCCGGGGGGAATTATAATTCACCCCTCCACTTT. This encodes CAISPGGNYNSPLHF.

This chain connects TRBV6-6 to TRBJ2-7; tentatively, D is TRBD2 (6 bases). Germline V gives CDR1 MNHNY, CDR2 SVGAGI (reference sequence). The CDR3 runs 12 residues. V dropped 6 bases and J dropped 6 bases, with 12 bases sitting between them. In DNA, the CDR3 is TGTGCCAGCAGCTTGCGGGATTCCGAGCAGTACTTC. Translated, it gives CASSLRDSEQYF.

The chain carries TRBV10-3 and TRBJ1-2; 9 bases agree with TRBD1. The J segment lost 1 base and the V segment lost 7 bases, leaving 7 bases of the junction unmatched. The CDR3 is 15 amino acids. Germline CDR1 is ENHRY and CDR2 is SYGVKD. The CDR3 DNA reads as TGTGCCATCAATGGACAGGGGAAAAATAACTATGGCTACACCTTC. As protein: CAINGQGKNNYGYTF.

The chain carries TRBV9 and TRBJ1-4; D gene ambiguous. There are 14 residues in the CDR3. The germline gives CDR1 SGDLS, CDR2 YYNGEE. V dropped 0 bases and J dropped 5 bases, with 8 bases sitting between them. CDR3 in DNA: TGTGCCAGCAGCGTAGGTCCTCCCAATGAAAAACTGTTTTTT. Translating gives CASSVGPPNEKLFF.

The chain is built from TRBV12-3 or TRBV12-4 and TRBJ1-1; D not certain. Trimming took 4 bases from V and 1 from J, leaving 7 bases between them. The CDR3 covers 13 residues. The chain's CDR3 is CASSSTTNTEAFF. The CDR3 DNA reads TGTGCCAGCAGTTCAACCACGAACACTGAAGCTTTCTTT.

The rearrangement joins TRBV7-2 to TRBJ2-7; 9 bases agree with TRBD2. V was clipped by 2 bases and J by 5 bases; unmatched bases: 10. CDR3 length: 16 residues. Germline V gene lookup returns CDR1 SGHTA and CDR2 FQGNSA. The CDR3 DNA sequence: TGTGCCAGCAGCTTAACGGTAGCGGGAGTCGGGGACGAGCAGTACTTC. As protein: CASSLTVAGVGDEQYF.

The CDR3 here is CASSLKAGWSSYNSPLHF. CDR3 in DNA: TGTGCCAGCAGTTTAAAGGCAGGATGGAGCTCCTATAATTCACCCCTCCACTTT. The gene calls are TRBV27 and TRBJ1-6, with no clear D. This CDR3 is 18 amino acids long. Germline V gene data show CDR1 as MNHEY and CDR2 as SMNVEV (reference sequence). Trimming pared 2 bases from V and 0 bases from J, leaving 14 bases between.

The V call is TRBV15, the J call TRBJ1-2, with 9 bases identical to TRBD1. The J segment lost 3 bases and the V segment lost 2 bases, leaving 16 bases of the junction unmatched. Germline V gives CDR1 LNHNV, CDR2 YYDKDF (reference sequence). This CDR3 has 19 residues. Written as DNA, the CDR3 is TGTGCCACCAGCAGATCTAGGGGGACAGGGTATTGGTTCGACTATGGCTACACCTTC. Its translation is CATSRSRGTGYWFDYGYTF. Looking up the rest from reference TRBV15 and TRBJ1-2 gives the full variable domain: DAMVIQNPRYQVTQFGKPVTLSCSQTLNHNVMYWYQQKSSQAPKLLFHYYDKDFNNEADTPDNFQSRRPNTSFCFLDIRSPGLGDTAMYLCATSRSRGTGYWFDYGYTFGSGTRLTVV.

The genes are TRBV9 and TRBJ2-7; a possible D gene is TRBD2 (6 bases). CDR3 length: 12 amino acids. Trimming shortened V by 5 bases and J by 4 bases, and 10 bases separated the two germline ends. The germline V gene has CDR1 SGDLS and CDR2 YYNGEE. CDR3 nucleotide sequence: TGTGCCAGCAGTCGTAGCGGTTACGAGCAGTACTTC. Its protein product is CASSRSGYEQYF. The full variable domain, completed using reference TRBV9 and TRBJ2-7, is DSGVTQTPKHLITATGQRVTLRCSPRSGDLSVYWYQQSLDQGLQFLIQYYNGEERAKGNILERFSAQQFPDLHSELNLSSLELGDSALYFCASSRSGYEQYFGPGTRLTVT.

The rearrangement joins TRBV9 to TRBJ2-5; D possibly corresponds to TRBD1 (6 bases). CDR1 is SGDLS, CDR2 YYNGEE, per germline. Trimming took 3 bases from V and 0 from J, leaving 12 bases between them. The CDR3 has 15 amino acids. CDR3: CASSGGQGYQETQYF. DNA for the CDR3: TGTGCCAGCAGCGGAGGCCAGGGGTACCAAGAGACCCAGTACTTC.

This chain connects TRBV19 to TRBJ1-5; the match to TRBD1 covers 7 bases. From germline, CDR1 is LNHDA and CDR2 SQIVND (reference sequence). The CDR3 is 12 residues long. J lost 5 bases, V lost 9 bases, and 4 bases had no gene match. The CDR3 sequence: CASRTGYQPQHF. The DNA for the CDR3 is TGTGCCAGCCGGACAGGTTATCAGCCCCAGCATTTT.

V usage is TRBV5-4 and J usage is TRBJ1-1, with D unclear. V was trimmed by 0 bases and J by 11 bases, leaving 14 bases between them. The CDR3 extends over 13 amino acids. CDR1 is SGHNT, CDR2 YYREEE, per germline (reference sequence). CDR3 nucleotide sequence: TGTGCCAGCAGCTTGGAACCCCACGGAGTGGCTTTCTTT. Amino acid sequence: CASSLEPHGVAFF.

The CDR3 loop reads CASSQGAQGAATNEKLFF. The CDR3 region has the DNA TGTGCCAGCAGCCAAGGGGCACAGGGGGCGGCAACTAATGAAAAACTGTTTTTT. The V gene is TRBV3-1 (or the pseudogene TRBV3-2), the J gene TRBJ1-4; 9 bases fit TRBD1. CDR3 size: 18 residues. The V gene end was trimmed by 1 base and the J gene end by 0 bases; junction bases not matched to a gene: 6. Germline V gives CDR1 LGHDT, CDR2 YNNKEL (reference sequence).

This sequence joins TRBV7-2 and TRBJ1-3; no firm D call. The CDR3 is made up of 17 amino acids. V lost 5 bases and J lost 0, with 17 bases in between. The germline V gene has CDR1 SGHTA and CDR2 FQGNSA. The DNA of the CDR3 is TGTGCCAGCAGCCCAGCAATGCCGGGGAGCTCTGGAAACACCATATATTTT. Residues: CASSPAMPGSSGNTIYF.

The chain employs TRBV12-3 or TRBV12-4 and TRBJ1-1; the D gene is possibly TRBD1 (5 bases). Between the trimmed V and J ends, which lost 2 bases and 4 bases, there was a span of 8 bases. The CDR3 length is 13 residues. CDR3 sequence reads: CASSLFGTTEAFF. The DNA of the CDR3 is TGTGCCAGCAGTTTATTCGGGACCACTGAAGCTTTCTTT.

The rearrangement links TRBV4-1 to TRBJ1-6; 11 nucleotides match TRBD1. CDR1 MGHRA and CDR2 YSYEKL come from the germline V gene. This CDR3 is 16 amino acids long. The ends lost 5 bases at V and 6 bases at J; junction bases unmatched: 6. CDR3 loop: CASSGTGGTFNSPLHF. CDR3 nucleotide sequence: TGCGCCAGCAGCGGGACAGGGGGGACTTTTAATTCACCCCTCCACTTT.

The chain uses TRBV11-3 and TRBJ1-6; possible D gene TRBD1, 5 bases. Germline-derived CDR1 and CDR2 are SGHNT and YENEEA. CDR3 length: 14 amino acids. The V gene lost 5 bases and the J gene lost 5 bases, with 10 bases spanning the gap. CDR3 protein: CASSRDADNSPLHF. The CDR3 coding sequence is TGTGCCAGCAGCCGGGACGCTGATAATTCACCCCTCCACTTT. Using reference TRBV11-3 and TRBJ1-6 for the parts outside the CDR3, the full variable domain is EAGVVQSPRYKIIEKKQPVAFWCNPISGHNTLYWYLQNLGQGPELLIRYENEEAVDDSQLPKDRFSAERLKGVDSTLKIQPAELGDSAVYLCASSRDADNSPLHFGNGTRLTVT.